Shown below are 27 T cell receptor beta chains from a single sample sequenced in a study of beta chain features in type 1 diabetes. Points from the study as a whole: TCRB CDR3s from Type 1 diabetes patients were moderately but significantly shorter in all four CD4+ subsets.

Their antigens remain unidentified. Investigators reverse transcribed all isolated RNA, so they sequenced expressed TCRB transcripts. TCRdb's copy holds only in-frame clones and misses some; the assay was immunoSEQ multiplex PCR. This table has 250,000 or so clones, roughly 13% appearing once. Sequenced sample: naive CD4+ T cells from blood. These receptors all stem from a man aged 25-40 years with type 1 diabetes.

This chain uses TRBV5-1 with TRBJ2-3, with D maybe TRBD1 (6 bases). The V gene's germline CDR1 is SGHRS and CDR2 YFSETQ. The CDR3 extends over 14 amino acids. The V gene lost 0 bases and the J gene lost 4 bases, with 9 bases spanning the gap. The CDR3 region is CASSLARGPDTQYF. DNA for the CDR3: TGCGCCAGCAGCTTGGCCAGGGGTCCAGATACGCAGTATTTT.

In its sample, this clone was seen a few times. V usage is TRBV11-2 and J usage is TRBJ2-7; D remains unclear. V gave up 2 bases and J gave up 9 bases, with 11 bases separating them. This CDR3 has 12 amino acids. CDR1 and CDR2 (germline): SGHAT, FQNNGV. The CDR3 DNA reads TGTGCCAGCAGCTTAATGGGCAGCTGGCAGTACTTC. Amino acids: CASSLMGSWQYF.

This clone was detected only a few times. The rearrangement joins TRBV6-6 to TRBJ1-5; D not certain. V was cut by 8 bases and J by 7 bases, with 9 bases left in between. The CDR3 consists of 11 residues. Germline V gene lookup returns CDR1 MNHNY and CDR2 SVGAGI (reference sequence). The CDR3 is CASGGPQPQHF. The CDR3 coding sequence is TGTGCCAGCGGAGGCCCCCAGCCCCAGCATTTT.

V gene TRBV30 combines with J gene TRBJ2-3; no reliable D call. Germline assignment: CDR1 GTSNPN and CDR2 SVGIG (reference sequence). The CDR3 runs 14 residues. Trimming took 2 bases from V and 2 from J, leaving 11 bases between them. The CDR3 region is CAWSPRRVTDTQYF. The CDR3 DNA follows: TGTGCCTGGAGTCCACGCCGCGTCACAGATACGCAGTATTTT. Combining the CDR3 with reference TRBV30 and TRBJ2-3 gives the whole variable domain SQTIHQWPATLVQPVGSPLSLECTVEGTSNPNLYWYRQAAGRGLQLLFYSVGIGQISSEVPQNLSASRPQDRQFILSSKKLLLSDSGFYLCAWSPRRVTDTQYFGPGTRLTVL.

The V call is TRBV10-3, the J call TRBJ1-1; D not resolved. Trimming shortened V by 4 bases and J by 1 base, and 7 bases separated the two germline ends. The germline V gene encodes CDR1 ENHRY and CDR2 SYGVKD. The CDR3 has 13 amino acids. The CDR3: CAISVAGNTEAFF. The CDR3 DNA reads TGTGCCATCAGTGTAGCTGGGAACACTGAAGCTTTCTTT.

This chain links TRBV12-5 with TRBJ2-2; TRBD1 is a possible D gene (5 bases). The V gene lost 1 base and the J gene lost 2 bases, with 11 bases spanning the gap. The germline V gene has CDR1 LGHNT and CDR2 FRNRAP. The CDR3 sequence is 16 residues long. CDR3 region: CASGLEGKRNTGELFF. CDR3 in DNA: TGTGCTAGTGGTTTGGAGGGGAAGCGAAACACCGGGGAGCTGTTTTTT.

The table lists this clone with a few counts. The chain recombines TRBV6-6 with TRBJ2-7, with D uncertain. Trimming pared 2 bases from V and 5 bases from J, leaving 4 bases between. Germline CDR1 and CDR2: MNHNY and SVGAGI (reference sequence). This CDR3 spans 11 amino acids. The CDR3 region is CASSYSHEQYF. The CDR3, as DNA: TGTGCCAGCAGTTACAGCCACGAGCAGTACTTC.

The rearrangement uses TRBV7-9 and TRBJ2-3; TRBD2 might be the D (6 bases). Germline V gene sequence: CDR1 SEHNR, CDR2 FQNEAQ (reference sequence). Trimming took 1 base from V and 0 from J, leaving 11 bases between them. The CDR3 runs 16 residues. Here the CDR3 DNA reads TGTGCCAGCAGCTTAGGTTCTAGCGCTAGCACAGATACGCAGTATTTT. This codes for CASSLGSSASTDTQYF.

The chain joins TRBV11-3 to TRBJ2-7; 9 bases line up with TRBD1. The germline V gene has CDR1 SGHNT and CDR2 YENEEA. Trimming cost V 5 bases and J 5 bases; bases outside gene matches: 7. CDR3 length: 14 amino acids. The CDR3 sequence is CASSLDRGRNEQYF. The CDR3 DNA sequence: TGTGCCAGCAGCCTGGACAGGGGCAGGAACGAGCAGTACTTC.

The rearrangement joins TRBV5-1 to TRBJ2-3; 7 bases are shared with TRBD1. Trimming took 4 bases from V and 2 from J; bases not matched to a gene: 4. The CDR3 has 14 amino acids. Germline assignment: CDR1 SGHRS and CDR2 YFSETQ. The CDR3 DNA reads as TGCGCCAGCAGCGCTGGACAGGACACAGATACGCAGTATTTT. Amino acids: CASSAGQDTDTQYF.

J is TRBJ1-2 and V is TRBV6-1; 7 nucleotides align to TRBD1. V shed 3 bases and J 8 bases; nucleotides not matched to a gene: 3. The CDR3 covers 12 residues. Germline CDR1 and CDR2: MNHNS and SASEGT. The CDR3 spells CASSEDRRGYTF. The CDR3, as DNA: TGTGCCAGCAGTGAGGACAGGCGCGGCTACACCTTC.

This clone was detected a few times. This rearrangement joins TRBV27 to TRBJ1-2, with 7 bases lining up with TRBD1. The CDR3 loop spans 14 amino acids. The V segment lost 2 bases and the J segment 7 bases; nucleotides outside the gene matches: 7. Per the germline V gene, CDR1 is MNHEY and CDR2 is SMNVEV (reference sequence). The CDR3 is CASSLLQGRGGYTF. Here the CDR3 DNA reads TGTGCCAGCAGTTTACTACAGGGGAGAGGTGGCTACACCTTC.

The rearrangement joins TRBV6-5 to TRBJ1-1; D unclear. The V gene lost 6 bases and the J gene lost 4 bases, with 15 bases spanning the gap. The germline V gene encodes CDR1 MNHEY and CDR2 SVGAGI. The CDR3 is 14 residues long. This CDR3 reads CASRTIRRGTEAFF. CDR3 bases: TGTGCCAGCAGGACTATTAGACGGGGCACTGAAGCTTTCTTT.

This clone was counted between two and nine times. As DNA, the CDR3 is TGTGCCAGCAGCTTCCAAGCGGGAGGAAATTCAGATACGCAGTATTTT. Translated, it gives CASSFQAGGNSDTQYF. J is TRBJ2-3 and V is TRBV7-2; 9 nucleotides match TRBD2. With 3 bases clipped from V and 4 bases from J, the junction kept 8 bases outside the gene matches. The length of the CDR3 is 16 residues. Germline CDR1 reads SGHTA; CDR2 reads FQGNSA.

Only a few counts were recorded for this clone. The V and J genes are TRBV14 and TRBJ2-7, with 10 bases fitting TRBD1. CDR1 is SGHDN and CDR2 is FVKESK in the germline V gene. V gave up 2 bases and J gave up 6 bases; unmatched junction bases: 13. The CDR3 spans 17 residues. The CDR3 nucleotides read TGTGCCAGCAGCCAACTAATTGGGACAGGGGTTGTGGGCGAGCAGTACTTC. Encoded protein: CASSQLIGTGVVGEQYF.

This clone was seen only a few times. CDR3 amino acids: CASSPGTGGSGYTF. The CDR3 region has the DNA TGTGCCAGCAGCCCGGGGACAGGGGGAAGTGGCTACACCTTC. The J gene is TRBJ1-2, the V gene TRBV7-2; 11 bases match TRBD1. The V segment lost 5 bases and the J segment 7 bases; nucleotides outside the gene matches: 6. The CDR3 contains 14 residues. CDR1 SGHTA and CDR2 FQGNSA come from the germline V gene.

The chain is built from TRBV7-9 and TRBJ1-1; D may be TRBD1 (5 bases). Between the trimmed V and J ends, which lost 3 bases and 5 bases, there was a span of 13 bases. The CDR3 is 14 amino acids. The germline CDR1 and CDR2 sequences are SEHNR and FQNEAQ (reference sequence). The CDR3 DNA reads TGTGCCAGCAGCTTGATGAGGGAGGGGACTGAAGCTTTCTTT. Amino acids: CASSLMREGTEAFF.

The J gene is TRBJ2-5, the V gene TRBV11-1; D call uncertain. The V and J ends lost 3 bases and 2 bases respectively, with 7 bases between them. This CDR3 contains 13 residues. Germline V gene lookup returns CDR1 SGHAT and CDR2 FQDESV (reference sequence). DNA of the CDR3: TGTGCCAGCAGCTTGGCCCATCAAGAGACCCAGTACTTC. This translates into CASSLAHQETQYF.

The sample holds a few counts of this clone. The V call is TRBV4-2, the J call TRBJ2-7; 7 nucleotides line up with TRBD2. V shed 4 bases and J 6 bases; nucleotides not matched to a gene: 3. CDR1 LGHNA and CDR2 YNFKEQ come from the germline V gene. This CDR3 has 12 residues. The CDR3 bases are TGTGCCAGCAGCCGGACTAGATCCGAGCAGTACTTC. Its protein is CASSRTRSEQYF.

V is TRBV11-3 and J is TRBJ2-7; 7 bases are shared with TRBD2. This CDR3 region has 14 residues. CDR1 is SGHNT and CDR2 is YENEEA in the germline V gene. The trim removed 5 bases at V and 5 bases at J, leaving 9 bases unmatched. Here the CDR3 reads CASSPVGGKDEQYF. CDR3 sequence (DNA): TGTGCCAGCAGCCCCGTCGGGGGGAAAGACGAGCAGTACTTC.

This CDR3 is CAWATGTGKNEQYF. CDR3 DNA: TGTGCCTGGGCTACCGGGACAGGGAAAAACGAGCAGTACTTC. The chain employs TRBV30 and TRBJ2-7; 9 bases match TRBD1. The CDR3 totals 14 residues. Germline trimming cut 5 bases from V and 5 bases from J; bases unmatched to any gene: 10. CDR1 and CDR2 from the germline V gene are GTSNPN and SVGIG (reference sequence).

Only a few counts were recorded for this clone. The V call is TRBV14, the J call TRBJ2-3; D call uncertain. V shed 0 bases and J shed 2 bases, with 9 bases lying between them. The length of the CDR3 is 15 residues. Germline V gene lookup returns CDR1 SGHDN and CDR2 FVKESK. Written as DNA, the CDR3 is TGTGCCAGCAGCCAAGAGCCAGCGTTCACAGATACGCAGTATTTT. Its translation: CASSQEPAFTDTQYF.

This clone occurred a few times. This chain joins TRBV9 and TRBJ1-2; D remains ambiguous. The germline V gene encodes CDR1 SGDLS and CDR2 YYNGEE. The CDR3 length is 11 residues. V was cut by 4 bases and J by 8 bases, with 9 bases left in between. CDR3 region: CASSTLRGYTF. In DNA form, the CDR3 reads TGTGCCAGCAGCACGCTGAGGGGCTACACCTTC.

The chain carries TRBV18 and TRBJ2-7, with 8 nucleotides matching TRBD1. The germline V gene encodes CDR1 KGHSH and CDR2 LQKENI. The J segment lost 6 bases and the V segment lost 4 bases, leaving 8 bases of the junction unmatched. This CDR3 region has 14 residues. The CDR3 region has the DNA TGTGCCAGCTCACGGGGACAGGCCCCAGGCGAGCAGTACTTC. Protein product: CASSRGQAPGEQYF.

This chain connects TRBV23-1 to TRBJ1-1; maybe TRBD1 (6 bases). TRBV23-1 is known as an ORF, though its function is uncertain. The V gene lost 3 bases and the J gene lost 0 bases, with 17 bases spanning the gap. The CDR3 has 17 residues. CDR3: CASSHFGQTRLNTEAFF. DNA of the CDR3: TGCGCCAGCAGTCACTTCGGACAGACCAGGTTGAACACTGAAGCTTTCTTT.

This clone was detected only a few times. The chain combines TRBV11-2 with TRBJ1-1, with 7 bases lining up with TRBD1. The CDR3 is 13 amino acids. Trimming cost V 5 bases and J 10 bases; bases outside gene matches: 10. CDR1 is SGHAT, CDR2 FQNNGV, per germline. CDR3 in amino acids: CASSLRDRLGAFF. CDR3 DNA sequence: TGTGCCAGCAGCCTACGGGACAGACTGGGAGCTTTCTTT.

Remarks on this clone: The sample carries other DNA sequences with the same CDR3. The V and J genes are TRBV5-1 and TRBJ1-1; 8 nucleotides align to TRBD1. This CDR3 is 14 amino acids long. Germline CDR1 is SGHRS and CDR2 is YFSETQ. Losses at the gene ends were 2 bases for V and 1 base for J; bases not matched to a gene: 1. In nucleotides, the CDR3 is TGCGCCAGCAGCTTAGGGACAGGGAACACTGAAGCTTTCTTT. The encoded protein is CASSLGTGNTEAFF.